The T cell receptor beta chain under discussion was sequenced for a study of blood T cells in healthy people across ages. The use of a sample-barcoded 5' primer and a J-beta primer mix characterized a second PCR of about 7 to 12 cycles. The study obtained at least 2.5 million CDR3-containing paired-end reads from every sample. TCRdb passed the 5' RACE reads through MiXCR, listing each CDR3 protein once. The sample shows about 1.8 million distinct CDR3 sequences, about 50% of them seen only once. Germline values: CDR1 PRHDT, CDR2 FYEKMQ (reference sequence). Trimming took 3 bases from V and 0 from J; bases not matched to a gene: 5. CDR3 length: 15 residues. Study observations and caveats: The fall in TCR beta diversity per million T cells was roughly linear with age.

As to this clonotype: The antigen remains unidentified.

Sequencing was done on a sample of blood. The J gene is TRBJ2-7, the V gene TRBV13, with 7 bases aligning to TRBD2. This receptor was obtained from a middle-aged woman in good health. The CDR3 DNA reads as TGTGCCAGCAGCTTCTGGCGGGGGAGCTCCTACGAGCAGTACTTC. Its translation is CASSFWRGSSYEQYF.